This section outlines one T cell receptor beta chain sequence together with its context. Original handling: The assay estimated nucleated cells by amplifying reference gene primers. Repertoires were generated with immunoSEQ multiplex PCR, while TCRdb's copy carries only in-frame clones and drops some. D and trimming come from the DNA, and the V and J calls and clone size come from that table. Of 150,000 to 200,000 clones detected, about 82% appear once; the ten largest clones hold about 4.8%. The ends were cut back, 4 bases at V and 0 bases at J, with 3 bases in the middle. The germline V gene encodes CDR1 KGHSH and CDR2 LQKENI. CDR3 length equals 12 residues. The record originates from a study of blood T cell repertoires in COVID-19. Turning to the study itself: In each case, the material was cDNA or gDNA derived from T cells, B-cell-depleted T cells, or PBMCs.

The receptor comes from a woman between 25 and 40 years old with acute or convalescent COVID-19. The J gene is TRBJ2-5, the V gene TRBV18; no reliable D call. Sequenced sample: peripheral blood. The CDR3 is CASSHNQETQYF. CDR3 DNA sequence: TGTGCCAGCTCACACAACCAAGAGACCCAGTACTTC.